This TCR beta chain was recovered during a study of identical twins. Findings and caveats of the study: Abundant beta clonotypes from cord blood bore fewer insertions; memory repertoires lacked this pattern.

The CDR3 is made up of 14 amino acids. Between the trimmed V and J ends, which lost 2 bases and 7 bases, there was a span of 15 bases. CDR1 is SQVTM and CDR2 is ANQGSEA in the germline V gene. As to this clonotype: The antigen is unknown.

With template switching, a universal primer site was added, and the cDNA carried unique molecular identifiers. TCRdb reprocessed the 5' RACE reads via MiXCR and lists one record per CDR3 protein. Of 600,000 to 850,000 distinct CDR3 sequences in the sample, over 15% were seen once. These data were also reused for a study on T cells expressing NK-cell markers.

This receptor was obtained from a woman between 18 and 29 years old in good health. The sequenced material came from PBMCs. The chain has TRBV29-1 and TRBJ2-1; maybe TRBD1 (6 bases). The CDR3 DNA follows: TGCAGCGTTGAAAGGGGGAGAATGGCTAATGAGCAGTTCTTC. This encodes CSVERGRMANEQFF.